Following are 13 T cell receptor beta chains from one sample sequenced in a study of shared clonotypes between healthy human individuals. The assay was immunoSEQ multiplex PCR, and TCRdb's table has in-frame clones only and misses some. The profile shows some 470,000 clones, about 79% of them singletons. Sequencing was carried out using PBMCs. These receptors all come from a woman in her forties in good health. Some clones in this sample may be carry-over from other donors' samples.

V usage is TRBV28 and J usage is TRBJ1-3; D remains ambiguous. CDR3 length equals 16 residues. The V gene lost 6 bases and the J gene lost 0 bases, with 15 bases spanning the gap. CDR1 is MDHEN, CDR2 SYDVKM, per germline. CDR3: CASSRTGLSSGNTIYF. In DNA, the CDR3 is TGTGCCAGCAGCCGGACGGGCCTTAGCTCTGGAAACACCATATATTTT.

The CDR3 bases are TGCAGCGTTGGATTAGCGGGTGTAGCCGGGGAGCTGTTTTTT. Protein sequence: CSVGLAGVAGELFF. The rearrangement links TRBV29-1 to TRBJ2-2; 7 bases map to TRBD2. Losses at the gene ends were 4 bases for V and 6 bases for J; bases not matched to a gene: 8. CDR1 and CDR2 (germline): SQVTM, ANQGSEA. This CDR3 region has 14 residues.

This clone was detected only once. This chain uses TRBV11-2 with TRBJ1-3; D not certain. CDR3 length: 14 amino acids. V lost 5 bases, J lost 1 base, and 9 bases lay in between. Germline-derived CDR1 and CDR2 are SGHAT and FQNNGV. The CDR3 here is CASSPVRSGNTIYF. DNA for the CDR3: TGTGCCAGCAGCCCAGTCAGGTCTGGAAACACCATATATTTT.

There are many counts of this clone. The chain is built from TRBV10-2 and TRBJ2-2, with TRBD1 as a possible D gene (5 bases). The CDR3 has 14 amino acids. Trimming stripped 7 bases from V and 2 bases from J, with 11 bases between. Per germline, CDR1 WSHSY and CDR2 SAAADI. CDR3: CASKKDTNTGELFF. DNA for the CDR3: TGCGCCAGCAAGAAGGACACCAACACCGGGGAGCTGTTTTTT.

The DNA of the CDR3 is TGTGCCAGCAGGTCTGGACTAGCGGGAGGAGCAGATACGCAGTATTTT. Translated, it gives CASRSGLAGGADTQYF. The chain uses TRBV5-4 and TRBJ2-3; 14 nucleotides agree with TRBD2. CDR3 length equals 16 residues. V shed 5 bases and J 4 bases; nucleotides not matched to a gene: 6. Germline CDR1 SGHNT, CDR2 YYREEE (reference sequence).

The V and J genes are TRBV6-1 and TRBJ1-4; D gene unclear. Germline V gene data show CDR1 as MNHNS and CDR2 as SASEGT. Trimming removed 7 bases from V and 12 bases from J, with 15 bases in between. The CDR3 has 12 residues. In DNA, the CDR3 is TGTGCCAGCACGGGGAACAGAGAGCAACTGTTTTTT. Translated: CASTGNREQLFF.

A remark on this clone: With a far larger clone one base away, a read error is the likely cause. Other nucleotide sequences from this sample produce the same CDR3. V gene TRBV5-4 combines with J gene TRBJ2-7; maybe TRBD2 (5 bases). The germline V gene encodes CDR1 SGHNT and CDR2 YYREEE (reference sequence). The CDR3 loop spans 16 amino acids. V shed 4 bases and J shed 2 bases, with 19 bases lying between them. CDR3 loop: CASSLERTVEAYEQYF. The CDR3 bases are TGTGCCAGCAGCCTGGAAAGGACTGTAGAAGCCTACGAGCAGTACTTC.

The rearrangement links TRBV6-1 to TRBJ1-3; D is unclear. This CDR3 spans 14 amino acids. CDR1 and CDR2 from the germline V gene are MNHNS and SASEGT. V was cut by 3 bases and J by 4 bases, with 10 bases left in between. In nucleotides, the CDR3 is TGTGCCAGCAGTGATTGGGAAAACGGAAACACCATATATTTT. It is translated as CASSDWENGNTIYF.

The gene calls are TRBV30 and TRBJ1-4; D perhaps matches TRBD1 (6 bases). Deletions cut 6 bases from V and 7 bases from J, with 12 bases between. Per the germline V gene, CDR1 is GTSNPN and CDR2 is SVGIG (reference sequence). The CDR3 is 12 residues long. The CDR3 region is CACGQFGEKLFF. CDR3 coding DNA: TGTGCCTGTGGACAGTTCGGTGAAAAACTGTTTTTT.

This clone has a count of ten or more. CDR3 loop: CASSLYDSSNQPQHF. The CDR3 DNA follows: TGCGCCAGCAGCTTGTATGACAGTAGCAATCAGCCCCAGCATTTT. This chain joins TRBV5-1 and TRBJ1-5; maybe TRBD1 (5 bases). The CDR3 is made up of 15 amino acids. Per the germline V gene, CDR1 is SGHRS and CDR2 is YFSETQ. V dropped 1 base and J dropped 0 bases, with 8 bases sitting between them. Combining the CDR3 with reference TRBV5-1 and TRBJ1-5 gives the whole variable domain KAGVTQTPRYLIKTRGQQVTLSCSPISGHRSVSWYQQTPGQGLQFLFEYFSETQRNKGNFPGRFSGRQFSNSRSEMNVSTLELGDSALYLCASSLYDSSNQPQHFGDGTRLSIL.

The chain recombines TRBV25-1 with TRBJ2-7; D is ambiguous. Germline CDR1 reads MGHDK; CDR2 reads SYGVNS. The CDR3 runs 11 residues. Trimming removed 3 bases from V and 7 bases from J, with 7 bases in between. CDR3 bases: TGTGCCAGCAGTGACAGGAAAGAGCAGTACTTC. It translates to CASSDRKEQYF.

This sequence joins TRBV19 and TRBJ2-1, with D possibly called TRBD1 or TRBD2 (6 bases each). V was shortened by 3 bases and J by 7 bases, with 16 bases between the two germline ends. There are 15 residues in the CDR3. The germline V gene has CDR1 LNHDA and CDR2 SQIVND (reference sequence). CDR3 sequence: CASSMGRGGFNEQFF. The CDR3 DNA reads as TGTGCCAGTAGTATGGGCAGGGGAGGTTTTAATGAGCAGTTCTTC.

The chain has TRBV18 and TRBJ2-5; the D gene is possibly TRBD1 (6 bases). There are 13 residues in the CDR3. The germline V gene has CDR1 KGHSH and CDR2 LQKENI. V was cut by 4 bases and J by 1 base, with 7 bases left in between. CDR3 bases: TGTGCCAGCTCACAACAGGGCCAAGAGACCCAGTACTTC. This translates into CASSQQGQETQYF.